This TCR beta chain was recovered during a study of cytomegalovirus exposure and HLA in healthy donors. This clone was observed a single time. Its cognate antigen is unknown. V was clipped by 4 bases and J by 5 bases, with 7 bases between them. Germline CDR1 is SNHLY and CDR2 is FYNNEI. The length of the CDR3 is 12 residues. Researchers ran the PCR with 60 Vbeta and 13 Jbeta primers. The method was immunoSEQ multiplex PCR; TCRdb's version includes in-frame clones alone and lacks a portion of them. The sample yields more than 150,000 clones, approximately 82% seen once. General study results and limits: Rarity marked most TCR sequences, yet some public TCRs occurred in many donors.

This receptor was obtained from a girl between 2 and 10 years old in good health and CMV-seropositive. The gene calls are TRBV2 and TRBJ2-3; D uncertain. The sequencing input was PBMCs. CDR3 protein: CASSGLIDTQYF. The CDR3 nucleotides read TGTGCCAGCAGTGGGCTGATAGATACGCAGTATTTT.